The T cell receptor (beta chain) described here comes from a study of T cell repertoires in cytomegalovirus infection. Turning to the study itself: Indicated by public TCR beta signatures were CMV infection and matching HLA type. Overall study results and limits: In two of eight donors, the top clonotype was HLA-C-restricted CMV-specific. Summed public TCR beta family frequency identified CMV carriers bearing the relevant HLA.

TCRdb itself ran the reads through MiXCR, one entry per CDR3 protein. The sample yields around 280,000 distinct CDR3 sequences, 9.6% seen once. Trimming took off 5 bases at V and 1 base at J, with 14 bases between the two ends. This CDR3 contains 14 residues. Looked up from germline, CDR1 is DFQATT and CDR2 is SNEGSKA (reference sequence). This clonotype was seen ten or more times. The target antigen is unknown. Sequenced material: PBMCs. The chain joins TRBV20-1 to TRBJ1-1; TRBD1 might be the D (6 bases). The receptor was isolated from a human donor in good health (CMV status not recorded). Some clones in this sample may be carry-over from other donors' samples. The CDR3 sequence: CSALQGNPNTEAFF. CDR3 in DNA: TGCAGTGCTTTACAGGGAAACCCGAACACTGAAGCTTTCTTT.